This entry is about one T cell receptor beta chain. Its antigen is not identified. The sample comes from a study of regulatory T cells in long-lasting Graves disease. The overall study: The term persistent Graves' disease signified upward of 5 years on antithyroid drugs with positive TSH receptor antibodies.

V shed 6 bases, J shed 2 bases, and the junction held 5 bases outside the gene matches. Germline V gene lookup returns CDR1 ENHRY and CDR2 SYGVKD. The CDR3 consists of 15 residues. Study findings and constraints: Newly diagnosed Graves' patients exceeded persistent ones in TCR diversity.

According to the study, TCR beta libraries were built with iRepertoire HTBI primers and CDR3-region Arm-PCR. TCRdb reanalysed the multiplex PCR reads using MiXCR and keeps one entry per CDR3 protein. The table includes 350,000 to 450,000 distinct CDR3 sequences, roughly 21% detected once. The time point denotes: persistent/refractory GD, antithyroid drugs over 5 years with positive TRAb. Generation of the TCR library employed RNA extracted from PBMCs. Per American Thyroid Association guidelines, Graves' disease was diagnosed. An endocrinology department in Xi'an, China, supplied the patients. The receptor was derived from a female donor with Graves disease. The sample here was peripheral blood mononuclear cells (PBMCs), taken when the disease was refractory, from a patient treated with antithyroid drugs. The rearrangement uses TRBV10-3 and TRBJ2-2; 8 positions match TRBD1. The chain's CDR3 is CAISEDRVNTGELFF. CDR3 coding DNA: TGTGCCATCAGCGAGGACAGGGTTAACACCGGGGAGCTGTTTTTT.